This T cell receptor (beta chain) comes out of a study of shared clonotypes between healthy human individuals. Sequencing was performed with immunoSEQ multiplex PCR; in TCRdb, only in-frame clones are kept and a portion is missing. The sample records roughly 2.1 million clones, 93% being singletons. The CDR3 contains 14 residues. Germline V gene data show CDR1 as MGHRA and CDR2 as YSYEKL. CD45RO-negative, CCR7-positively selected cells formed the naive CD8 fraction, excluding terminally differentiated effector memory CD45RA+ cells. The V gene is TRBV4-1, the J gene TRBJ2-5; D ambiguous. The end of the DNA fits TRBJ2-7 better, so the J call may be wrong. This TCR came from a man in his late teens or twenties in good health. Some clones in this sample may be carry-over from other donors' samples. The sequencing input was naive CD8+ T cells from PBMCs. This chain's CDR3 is CASSQVRSSYEQYF. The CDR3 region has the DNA TGCGCCAGCAGCCAAGTACGGAGCTCCTACGAGCAGTACTTC.